Below are 31 T cell receptor beta chains sequenced from a single sample in a study of regulatory T cells in long-lasting Graves disease. Relying on iRepertoire HTBI primers and Arm-PCR of CDR3 regions, the team built TCR beta libraries. TCRdb called the multiplex PCR reads again in MiXCR, with one record for every CDR3 protein. The sample carries roughly 450,000 distinct CDR3 sequences, about 25% recorded once. Time point noted: persistent/refractory GD, antithyroid drugs over 5 years with positive TRAb. Generation of the TCR library employed RNA extracted from PBMCs. This specimen was peripheral blood mononuclear cells (PBMCs), taken when the disease was refractory, from a patient treated with antithyroid drugs. The receptor set was obtained from a female donor with Graves disease.

Regarding this clonotype: A clone one base away is much larger, so this may be a read error. The chain is built from TRBV7-2 and TRBJ2-5, with D possibly called TRBD1 or TRBD2 (5 bases each). V shed 1 base and J shed 5 bases, with 14 bases lying between them. This CDR3 contains 15 residues. Germline CDR1 reads SGHTA; CDR2 reads FQGNSA. The chain's CDR3 is CASSLVGDEGETQYF. The CDR3 bases are TGTGCCAGCAGCTTAGTGGGGGACGAGGGGGAGACCCAGTACTTC.

The V call is TRBV20-1, the J call TRBJ2-5, with TRBD2 matching over 9 bases. With 3 bases clipped from V and 2 bases from J, the junction kept 7 bases outside the gene matches. CDR1 and CDR2 (germline): DFQATT, SNEGSKA (reference sequence). The CDR3 is made up of 15 amino acids. The CDR3, as DNA: TGCAGTGCTAGTAGTGGGCTAGCGGGACAAGAGACCCAGTACTTC. It encodes CSASSGLAGQETQYF.

A remark on this clonotype: A much larger clone is a single base away; this may be a read error. It is likely a read error, because the conserved phenylalanine at the end of the CDR3 is missing. The CDR3 protein is CASSLGRTEAFL. CDR3 bases: TGTGCCAGCAGTTTAGGACGAACTGAAGCTTTCCTT. J is TRBJ1-1 and V is TRBV6-2 or TRBV6-3; D uncertain. V was trimmed by 4 bases and J by 5 bases, leaving 8 bases between them. In germline, CDR1 is MNHEY, CDR2 SVGEGT. This CDR3 has 12 residues.

This clonotype was found many times. V is TRBV2 and J is TRBJ2-5; D remains ambiguous. V lost 9 bases, J lost 2 bases, and 7 bases lay in between. This CDR3 has 11 residues. CDR1 and CDR2 from the germline V gene are SNHLY and FYNNEI. The CDR3 coding sequence is TGTGCCAGTACTTGGCAAGAGACCCAGTACTTC. Translated: CASTWQETQYF.

This clonotype has only a few counts. This CDR3 reads CASSPLSTSSDIQYF. For the CDR3, the DNA is TGTGCCAGCAGCCCCCTATCGACTTCTTCGGACATTCAGTACTTC. This chain joins TRBV12-3 or TRBV12-4 and TRBJ2-4; D not certain. V dropped 6 bases and J dropped 8 bases, with 20 bases sitting between them. The CDR3 runs to 15 residues.

Turning to this clonotype: Being one base from a much bigger clone, this may be a read error. The chain has TRBV6-5 and TRBJ2-7, with 8 bases aligning to TRBD1. The germline gives CDR1 MNHEY, CDR2 SVGAGI. V lost 4 bases to trimming and J lost 5 bases; unmatched junction nucleotides: 1. The CDR3 is 12 residues long. CDR3: CASSWTGNEQYF. The CDR3 DNA follows: TGTGCCAGCAGTTGGACAGGGAACGAGCAGTACTTC.

This clonotype was recorded many times. The chain has TRBV10-3 and TRBJ1-2; D perhaps matches TRBD1 (5 bases). Between the trimmed V and J ends, which lost 4 bases and 3 bases, there was a span of 18 bases. CDR3 size: 16 residues. Germline V CDR1 and CDR2: ENHRY, SYGVKD. This CDR3 is CAISVSSGASYYGYTF. In nucleotides, the CDR3 is TGTGCCATCAGTGTTTCTTCCGGGGCTTCGTACTATGGCTACACCTTC.

The chain recombines TRBV3-1 with TRBJ1-1; D is perhaps TRBD1 (5 bases). V gave up 0 bases and J gave up 5 bases, with 19 bases separating them. The CDR3 is made up of 17 amino acids. CDR1 is LGHDT, CDR2 YNNKEL, per germline (reference sequence). CDR3 region: CASSQELIGARETEAFF. For the CDR3, the DNA is TGTGCCAGCAGCCAAGAGCTGATAGGGGCTCGGGAAACTGAAGCTTTCTTT.

V is TRBV15 and J is TRBJ1-1; no reliable D call. Deletions cut 1 base from V and 8 bases from J, with 11 bases between. The length of the CDR3 is 13 residues. Germline V gene sequence: CDR1 LNHNV, CDR2 YYDKDF (reference sequence). The CDR3 loop is CATSRGGVPEAFF. In nucleotides, the CDR3 is TGTGCCACCAGCAGAGGAGGAGTACCCGAAGCTTTCTTT.

This clonotype showed up many times. The V and J genes are TRBV15 and TRBJ2-5; possible D gene TRBD2, 6 bases. Germline CDR1 reads LNHNV; CDR2 reads YYDKDF (reference sequence). There are 16 residues in the CDR3. The V and J ends lost 1 base and 4 bases respectively, with 16 bases between them. The CDR3 DNA reads TGTGCCACCAGCAGAGGGAATACGGGAGTGGGAGAGACCCAGTACTTC. Translated: CATSRGNTGVGETQYF. Full variable domain (rest looked up from reference TRBV15 and TRBJ2-5): DAMVIQNPRYQVTQFGKPVTLSCSQTLNHNVMYWYQQKSSQAPKLLFHYYDKDFNNEADTPDNFQSRRPNTSFCFLDIRSPGLGDTAMYLCATSRGNTGVGETQYFGPGTRLLVL.

The chain has TRBV7-9 and TRBJ2-4; TRBD2 matches at 7 bases. Germline lookup yields CDR1 SEHNR and CDR2 FQNEAQ (reference sequence). V was pared by 5 bases and J by 6 bases, with 1 base of the junction left unmatched. This CDR3 contains 12 residues. The DNA of the CDR3 is TGTGCCAGCAGCCCGGGGGGAAACATTCAGTACTTC. It specifies CASSPGGNIQYF.

This clonotype was found once. The CDR3 bases are TGCAGTGCTCCCGACTTTAGGCTTTACAATGAGCAGTTCTTC. It specifies CSAPDFRLYNEQFF. The chain joins TRBV20-1 to TRBJ2-1; D gene uncertain. The CDR3 has 14 amino acids. In germline, CDR1 is DFQATT, CDR2 SNEGSKA (reference sequence). V lost 5 bases to trimming and J lost 4 bases, with 15 bases between them.

This clonotype was counted a few times. The V call is TRBV7-2, the J call TRBJ2-7, with a weak D call TRBD1 (6 bases). V lost 5 bases, J lost 3 bases, and 14 bases lay in between. The CDR3 consists of 14 residues. Germline V gene lookup returns CDR1 SGHTA and CDR2 FQGNSA. The CDR3 DNA follows: TGTGCCAGCAGCCCGGGACACAGAGACTACGAGCAGTACTTC. This gives the protein CASSPGHRDYEQYF.

This clonotype was seen only a few times. The V gene is TRBV29-1, the J gene TRBJ2-2; TRBD1 might be the D (5 bases). With 5 bases removed from V and 6 bases from J, the gap between germline ends came to 13 bases. The CDR3 has 13 amino acids. Germline V gene sequence: CDR1 SQVTM, CDR2 ANQGSEA. CDR3: CSVTQGTAGELFF. CDR3 bases: TGCAGCGTTACCCAGGGTACCGCCGGGGAGCTGTTTTTT.

CDR3 coding DNA: TGTGCCAGCAGCCCAGGAGGGGAGACAGGGTTCACCGGGGAGCTGTTTTTT. As protein: CASSPGGETGFTGELFF. This chain links TRBV7-9 with TRBJ2-2, with D perhaps matching TRBD1 (7 bases). The CDR3 runs 17 residues. The germline V gene encodes CDR1 SEHNR and CDR2 FQNEAQ (reference sequence). V shed 5 bases and J shed 4 bases, with 20 bases lying between them.

The sample holds many counts of this clonotype. The chain joins TRBV10-3 to TRBJ1-2; 8 positions match TRBD1. The CDR3 contains 15 residues. V gave up 6 bases and J gave up 3 bases; unmatched junction bases: 9. Looked up from germline, CDR1 is ENHRY and CDR2 is SYGVKD. CDR3 in amino acids: CAISGQGERYYGYTF. The CDR3 coding sequence is TGTGCCATCAGCGGACAGGGTGAGAGGTACTATGGCTACACCTTC.

The genes are TRBV28 and TRBJ2-3; D gene ambiguous. Germline loops: CDR1 MDHEN, CDR2 SYDVKM. The CDR3 contains 11 residues. Trimming removed 5 bases from V and 6 bases from J, with 6 bases in between. The chain's CDR3 is CASSPRDTQYF. DNA for the CDR3: TGTGCCAGCAGTCCGCGGGATACGCAGTATTTT.

This clonotype was recorded at least ten times. V gene TRBV28 combines with J gene TRBJ1-1; D call uncertain. This CDR3 is built from 13 residues. Germline lookup yields CDR1 MDHEN and CDR2 SYDVKM. Trimming left V 10 bases short and J 4 bases short, with 16 bases between. CDR3 residues: CATRSLGSTEAFF. In DNA, the CDR3 is TGTGCCACGCGCAGCCTTGGGAGCACTGAAGCTTTCTTT.

This clonotype occurred many times. V usage is TRBV28 and J usage is TRBJ1-2; tentatively, D is TRBD1 (6 bases). Germline assignment: CDR1 MDHEN and CDR2 SYDVKM. Deletions cut 5 bases from V and 7 bases from J, with 11 bases between. The CDR3 covers 12 residues. Here the CDR3 reads CASSTQGGGYTF. The CDR3 coding sequence is TGTGCCAGCAGTACACAGGGCGGTGGCTACACCTTC.

This clonotype was counted a few times. The gene calls are TRBV6-1 and TRBJ1-6, with 8 nucleotides matching TRBD1. The V and J ends lost 4 bases and 11 bases, in that order; junction bases with no gene match: 7. This CDR3 region has 14 residues. Germline loops: CDR1 MNHNS, CDR2 SASEGT. The CDR3 DNA follows: TGTGCCAGCAGTGGGGGACAGGCTACGGCACCCCTCCACTTT. Its translation is CASSGGQATAPLHF.

This clonotype was seen many times. V is TRBV28 and J is TRBJ1-1; the D gene is possibly TRBD1 (6 bases). V was cut by 3 bases and J by 6 bases, with 11 bases left in between. CDR3 length equals 13 residues. Germline V CDR1 and CDR2: MDHEN, SYDVKM. The CDR3 loop is CASSFRGHSEAFF. CDR3 bases: TGTGCCAGCAGTTTTCGGGGACATTCTGAAGCTTTCTTT.

At least ten counts were recorded for this clonotype. The chain has TRBV2 and TRBJ2-5, with D possibly being TRBD1 (6 bases). The length of the CDR3 is 16 residues. V was shortened by 2 bases and J by 5 bases, with 18 bases between the two germline ends. In germline, CDR1 is SNHLY, CDR2 FYNNEI. The CDR3 sequence is CASSETVQGGLETQYF. The CDR3 DNA is TGTGCCAGCAGTGAAACGGTACAGGGTGGTCTGGAGACCCAGTACTTC.

The gene calls are TRBV5-1 and TRBJ2-7; either TRBD1 or TRBD2 may supply D (6 bases each). Trimming cost V 4 bases and J 2 bases, with 19 bases left between them. CDR3 size: 16 residues. Germline CDR1 SGHRS, CDR2 YFSETQ. CDR3 amino acids: CASSPEGGALTYEQYF. Written as DNA, the CDR3 is TGCGCCAGCAGCCCGGAGGGGGGAGCCCTTACCTACGAGCAGTACTTC.

This clonotype has only a few counts. V is TRBV30 and J is TRBJ1-2; possibly TRBD1 for D (6 bases). This CDR3 has 13 residues. Germline V lookup: CDR1 GTSNPN, CDR2 SVGIG (reference sequence). The ends were cut back, 7 bases at V and 0 bases at J, with 12 bases in the middle. CDR3 DNA sequence: TGTGCCTTGACTGGACAGACTAACTATGGCTACACCTTC. Its translation is CALTGQTNYGYTF.

This clonotype has a count of ten or more. The chain joins TRBV28 to TRBJ1-5, with D maybe TRBD1 (5 bases). The germline V gene has CDR1 MDHEN and CDR2 SYDVKM. The V gene lost 4 bases and the J gene lost 6 bases, with 16 bases spanning the gap. This CDR3 contains 15 residues. For the CDR3, the DNA is TGTGCCAGCAGTTCTGGGCAGGGTAACGGTCAGCCCCAGCATTTT. Amino acid sequence: CASSSGQGNGQPQHF.

As for this clonotype: A much larger clone lies one base from this, so it may be a read error. The chain couples TRBV2 to TRBJ2-2; unclear D gene. The CDR3 consists of 12 residues. CDR1 SNHLY and CDR2 FYNNEI come from the germline V gene. V dropped 7 bases and J dropped 1 base, with 4 bases sitting between them. The CDR3 nucleotides are TGTGCCAGCATCGAGAACACCGGGGAGCTGTTTTTT. Encoded protein: CASIENTGELFF.

The V gene is TRBV7-7, the J gene TRBJ2-7; TRBD1 matches at 9 bases. The CDR3 sequence is 14 residues long. Looked up from germline, CDR1 is SSHAT and CDR2 is FNYEAQ (reference sequence). The V segment lost 5 bases and the J segment 12 bases; nucleotides outside the gene matches: 14. The CDR3 DNA sequence: TGTGCCAGCAGCCCCCCGGACAGGGGAGGACGCCCGTACTTC. It encodes CASSPPDRGGRPYF. The complete variable domain, with remaining parts taken from reference TRBV7-7 and TRBJ2-7, reads GAGVSQSPRYKVTKRGQDVTLRCDPISSHATLYWYQQALGQGPEFLTYFNYEAQPDKSGLPSDRFSAERPEGSISTLTIQRTEQRDSAMYRCASSPPDRGGRPYFGPGTRLTVT.

The CDR3 DNA reads as TGTGCCAGCAGCTTAGACGGGGTGACTGGAAACACCATATATTTT. Amino acids: CASSLDGVTGNTIYF. The V call is TRBV11-2, the J call TRBJ1-3; D is undetermined. V was cut by 0 bases and J by 2 bases, with 8 bases left in between. Germline V gives CDR1 SGHAT, CDR2 FQNNGV. The CDR3 contains 15 residues.

V is TRBV5-8 and J is TRBJ1-1; tentatively, D is TRBD1 (5 bases). The CDR3 is made up of 14 amino acids. The V end lost 2 bases, the J end lost 7 bases, and 15 bases lay between the germline ends. Germline V gene sequence: CDR1 SGHTS, CDR2 YDEGEE. This CDR3 reads CASSFSGGLSEAFF. The CDR3 DNA reads TGTGCCAGCAGCTTCTCCGGGGGACTAAGTGAAGCTTTCTTT. Filled out from reference TRBV5-8 and TRBJ1-1, the complete variable domain reads EAGVTQSPTHLIKTRGQQATLRCSPISGHTSVYWYQQALGLGLQFLLWYDEGEERNRGNFPPRFSGRQFPNYSSELNVNALELEDSALYLCASSFSGGLSEAFFGQGTRLTVV.

J is TRBJ1-2 and V is TRBV4-2; a weak D match, TRBD1 (6 bases). From germline, CDR1 is LGHNA and CDR2 YNFKEQ. The CDR3 consists of 15 residues. The V gene lost 0 bases and the J gene lost 8 bases, with 16 bases spanning the gap. CDR3 protein: CASSQDTGSIVGYTF. DNA for the CDR3: TGTGCCAGCAGCCAAGATACAGGGAGTATAGTCGGCTACACCTTC.

A few counts support this clonotype. The V and J genes are TRBV27 and TRBJ1-6; D uncertain. With 8 bases removed from V and 6 bases from J, the gap between germline ends came to 11 bases. Germline CDR1 and CDR2: MNHEY and SMNVEV (reference sequence). There are 13 residues in the CDR3. The CDR3 sequence: CASRDLSNSPLHF. The DNA for the CDR3 is TGTGCCAGCCGGGATCTCTCTAATTCACCCCTCCACTTT.